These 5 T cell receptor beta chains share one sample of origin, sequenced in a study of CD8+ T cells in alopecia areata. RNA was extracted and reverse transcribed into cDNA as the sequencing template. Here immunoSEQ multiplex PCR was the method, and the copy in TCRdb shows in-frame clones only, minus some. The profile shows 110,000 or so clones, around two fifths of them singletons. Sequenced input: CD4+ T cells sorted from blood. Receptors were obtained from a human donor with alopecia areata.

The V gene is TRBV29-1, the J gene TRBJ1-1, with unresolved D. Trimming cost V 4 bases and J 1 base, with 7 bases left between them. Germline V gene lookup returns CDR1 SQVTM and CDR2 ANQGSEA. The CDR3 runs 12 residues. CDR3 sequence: CSVVGGNTEAFF. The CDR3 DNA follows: TGCAGCGTTGTAGGAGGGAACACTGAAGCTTTCTTT.

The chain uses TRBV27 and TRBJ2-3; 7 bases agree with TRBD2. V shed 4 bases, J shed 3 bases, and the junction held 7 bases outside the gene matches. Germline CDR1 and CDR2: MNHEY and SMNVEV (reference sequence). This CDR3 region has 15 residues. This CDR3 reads CASSYGLAETDTQYF. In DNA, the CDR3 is TGTGCCAGCAGTTACGGGCTAGCGGAAACAGATACGCAGTATTTT.

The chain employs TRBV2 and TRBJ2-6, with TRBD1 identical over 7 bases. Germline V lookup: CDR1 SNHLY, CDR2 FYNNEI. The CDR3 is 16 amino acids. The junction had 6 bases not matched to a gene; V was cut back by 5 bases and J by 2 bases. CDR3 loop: CASSFTGAAGANVLTF. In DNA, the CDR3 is TGTGCCAGCAGTTTTACAGGGGCGGCTGGGGCCAACGTCCTGACTTTC. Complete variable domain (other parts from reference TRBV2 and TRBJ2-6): EPEVTQTPSHQVTQMGQEVILRCVPISNHLYFYWYRQILGQKVEFLVSFYNNEISEKSEIFDDQFSVERPDGSNFTLKIRSTKLEDSAMYFCASSFTGAAGANVLTFGAGSRLTVL.

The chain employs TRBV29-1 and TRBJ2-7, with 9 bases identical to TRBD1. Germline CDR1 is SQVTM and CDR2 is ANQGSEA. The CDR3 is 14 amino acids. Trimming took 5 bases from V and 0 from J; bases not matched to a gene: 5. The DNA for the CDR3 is TGCAGCGTTTCCCGGACAGGGGACTCCTACGAGCAGTACTTC. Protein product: CSVSRTGDSYEQYF.

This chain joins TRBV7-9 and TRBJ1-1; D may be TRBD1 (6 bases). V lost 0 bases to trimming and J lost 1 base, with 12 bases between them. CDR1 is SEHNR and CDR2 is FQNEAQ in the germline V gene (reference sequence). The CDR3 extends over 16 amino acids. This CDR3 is CASSLAGGRTNTEAFF. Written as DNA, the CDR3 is TGTGCCAGCAGCTTAGCCGGGGGGCGCACGAACACTGAAGCTTTCTTT.